Presented here are 26 T cell receptor beta chains from one specimen sequenced in a study of T-cell reconstitution after alpha-beta-depleted transplantation in children. This sample's TCRbeta library carried unique molecular identifier barcodes. One entry per CDR3 protein results from TCRdb running MiXCR on the PCR reads. The data show approximately 400,000 distinct CDR3 sequences, with 16% seen just once and less than 30% held by the top ten. This sample comprised PBMCs, mostly from graft donor cells, obtained 360 days after TCRalphabeta/CD19-depleted stem cell transplant. These receptors were taken from a boy under two years old who had a stem cell transplant for Wiskott-Aldrich syndrome, so the T cells may come from the graft donor.

This clonotype has more than one count but fewer than ten. In nucleotides, the CDR3 is TGCGCCAGCAGCCAAGTAATACAGGGAGCTGGGGAGCTGTTTTTT. Protein: CASSQVIQGAGELFF. The rearrangement uses TRBV4-3 and TRBJ2-2; a weak D match, TRBD1 (6 bases). The germline gives CDR1 LGHNA, CDR2 YSLEER. The ends were cut back, 1 base at V and 8 bases at J, with 14 bases in the middle. This CDR3 is built from 15 residues.

This chain connects TRBV29-1 to TRBJ2-3; 7 bases fit TRBD2. Germline V lookup: CDR1 SQVTM, CDR2 ANQGSEA. The CDR3 is 14 amino acids. The V segment lost 7 bases and the J segment 5 bases; nucleotides outside the gene matches: 12. The CDR3 is CSASSGSKGDTQYF. DNA for the CDR3: TGCAGCGCGTCTAGCGGCTCTAAGGGAGATACGCAGTATTTT.

This clonotype was seen more than once but under ten times. The chain couples TRBV6-2 or TRBV6-3 to TRBJ2-7; 7 bases fit TRBD2. Germline V gives CDR1 MNHEY, CDR2 SVGEGT. Trimming took 6 bases from V and 3 from J; bases not matched to a gene: 8. The CDR3 is 14 amino acids. The CDR3: CASRLGLGIYEQYF. The CDR3 bases are TGTGCCAGCAGGCTAGGACTAGGAATCTACGAGCAGTACTTC.

The CDR3: CASSNLAGADNEQFF. The CDR3, as DNA: TGTGCCAGCAGCAACCTAGCGGGGGCCGACAATGAGCAGTTCTTC. This rearrangement joins TRBV7-8 to TRBJ2-1; TRBD2 matches 10 bases. This CDR3 is 15 amino acids long. From germline, CDR1 is SGHVS and CDR2 FQNEAQ. The junction had 6 bases not matched to a gene; V was cut back by 5 bases and J by 5 bases.

The chain links TRBV20-1 to TRBJ2-7; 8 positions agree with TRBD2. Germline-derived CDR1 and CDR2 are DFQATT and SNEGSKA (reference sequence). The V and J ends lost 0 bases and 6 bases, in that order; junction bases with no gene match: 7. This CDR3 contains 14 residues. In DNA form, the CDR3 reads TGCAGTGCTAGAGATCAGCGGGGGCCGACCGAGCAGTACTTC. Its translation: CSARDQRGPTEQYF.

This clonotype was found a few times. This rearrangement joins TRBV29-1 to TRBJ2-2; D not resolved. CDR1 and CDR2 (germline): SQVTM, ANQGSEA. This CDR3 is 10 amino acids long. V lost 7 bases to trimming and J lost 5 bases, with 5 bases between them. The CDR3 reads CSAMTGELFF. DNA of the CDR3: TGCAGCGCAATGACCGGGGAGCTGTTTTTT.

This clonotype has just a few counts. The CDR3 spells CASSPQQGEVSTEAFF. In DNA form, the CDR3 reads TGTGCCAGCTCACCGCAACAGGGAGAAGTGAGCACTGAAGCTTTCTTT. The genes are TRBV18 and TRBJ1-1, with D possibly being TRBD1 (6 bases). The germline V gene has CDR1 KGHSH and CDR2 LQKENI. The CDR3 consists of 16 residues. V shed 3 bases and J shed 4 bases, with 18 bases lying between them.

This chain uses TRBV10-3 with TRBJ2-4; TRBD1 matches at 8 bases. In germline, CDR1 is ENHRY, CDR2 SYGVKD. Losses at the gene ends were 2 bases for V and 2 bases for J; bases not matched to a gene: 8. This CDR3 spans 17 amino acids. The CDR3 DNA sequence: TGTGCCATCAGTGAGGAGGACAGGGTAGGGTCCAAAAACATTCAGTACTTC. Protein sequence: CAISEEDRVGSKNIQYF.

The chain is built from TRBV24-1 and TRBJ2-3; 8 bases are shared with TRBD1. CDR1 and CDR2 (germline): KGHDR, SFDVKD. The V and J ends lost 4 bases and 3 bases, in that order; junction bases with no gene match: 5. The CDR3 runs 15 residues. CDR3 sequence reads: CATSESTGGTDTQYF. CDR3 in DNA: TGTGCCACCAGTGAGTCTACAGGGGGGACAGATACGCAGTATTTT.

This clonotype was counted between two and nine times. The chain couples TRBV12-3 or TRBV12-4 to TRBJ2-7, with D perhaps TRBD1 (7 bases). The CDR3 runs 14 residues. V was trimmed by 3 bases and J by 7 bases, leaving 16 bases between them. The CDR3 nucleotides read TGTGCCAGCAGTTTCAGGAGGGCAGGGGGAGAGCAGTACTTC. Its translation: CASSFRRAGGEQYF.

The chain uses TRBV7-9 and TRBJ2-5; 11 bases map to TRBD1. The CDR3 extends over 16 amino acids. The V and J ends lost 2 bases and 4 bases, in that order; junction bases with no gene match: 6. Germline CDR1 and CDR2: SEHNR and FQNEAQ (reference sequence). The CDR3: CASSLPAGTGGETQYF. The CDR3 DNA sequence: TGTGCCAGCAGCTTACCCGCCGGGACAGGGGGAGAGACCCAGTACTTC.

The chain uses TRBV6-1 and TRBJ2-6; a possible D gene is TRBD1 (5 bases). V was clipped by 6 bases and J by 3 bases, with 6 bases between them. The CDR3 extends over 13 amino acids. Germline V gene lookup returns CDR1 MNHNS and CDR2 SASEGT. The CDR3 DNA reads as TGTGCCAGCAGGCAGGGTGGGGCCAACGTCCTGACTTTC. Protein product: CASRQGGANVLTF.

This clonotype has a count of ten or more. The chain carries TRBV18 and TRBJ2-7; 9 bases map to TRBD1. With V trimmed by 5 bases and J by 4 bases, 9 bases remained unmatched. CDR1 KGHSH and CDR2 LQKENI come from the germline V gene. CDR3 size: 15 residues. The CDR3 nucleotides read TGTGCCAGCTCAATACGGGGACAGGGAGGTTACGAGCAGTACTTC. Protein: CASSIRGQGGYEQYF.

This clonotype was observed a handful of times. The V gene is TRBV25-1, the J gene TRBJ2-3, with 7 positions matching TRBD2. The CDR3 length is 14 residues. The germline gives CDR1 MGHDK, CDR2 SYGVNS. Trimming took 4 bases from V and 5 from J; bases not matched to a gene: 6. The CDR3 region is CASSGTRVVDTQYF. As DNA, the CDR3 is TGTGCCAGCAGTGGGACTAGGGTTGTAGATACGCAGTATTTT.

This clonotype was seen only a few times. The chain is built from TRBV20-1 and TRBJ2-7; D might be TRBD1 (5 bases). V lost 2 bases, J lost 3 bases, and 14 bases lay in between. The germline CDR1 and CDR2 sequences are DFQATT and SNEGSKA (reference sequence). There are 14 residues in the CDR3. CDR3 amino acids: CSARYRSGVYEQYF. Written as DNA, the CDR3 is TGCAGTGCTAGATACAGGTCTGGTGTCTACGAGCAGTACTTC.

The chain combines TRBV15 with TRBJ2-7; the D is unclear. The CDR3 spans 12 residues. Per germline, CDR1 LNHNV and CDR2 YYDKDF (reference sequence). The V end lost 0 bases, the J end lost 5 bases, and 5 bases lay between the germline ends. CDR3 in amino acids: CATSRDWDEQYF. The CDR3 nucleotides read TGTGCCACCAGCAGAGATTGGGACGAGCAGTACTTC.

This clonotype was seen ten or more times. The chain couples TRBV14 to TRBJ2-2; tentatively, D is TRBD2 (6 bases). Trimming took 4 bases from V and 4 from J, leaving 7 bases between them. Germline V lookup: CDR1 SGHDN, CDR2 FVKESK. The CDR3 is 13 amino acids. The CDR3 DNA sequence: TGTGCCAGCAGCCGGCGGGGCACCGGGGAGCTGTTTTTT. Its translation: CASSRRGTGELFF.

The genes are TRBV12-3 or TRBV12-4 and TRBJ1-4; D remains ambiguous. The CDR3 length is 13 residues. V shed 6 bases and J shed 4 bases, with 9 bases lying between them. CDR3 region: CASSKDGNEKLFF. CDR3 sequence (DNA): TGTGCCAGCAGCAAGGACGGTAATGAAAAACTGTTTTTT.

This clonotype was observed a few times. The V call is TRBV25-1, the J call TRBJ2-5; D possibly corresponds to TRBD1 (6 bases). The CDR3 extends over 13 amino acids. V was clipped by 5 bases and J by 5 bases, with 12 bases between them. Germline V gene sequence: CDR1 MGHDK, CDR2 SYGVNS. CDR3 in DNA: TGTGCCAGCAGTCCACAGGGATACGAGACCCAGTACTTC. Protein: CASSPQGYETQYF. Drawing the rest from reference TRBV25-1 and TRBJ2-5, the complete variable domain is EADIYQTPRYLVIGTGKKITLECSQTMGHDKMYWYQQDPGMELHLIHYSYGVNSTEKGDLSSESTVSRIRTEHFPLTLESARPSHTSQYLCASSPQGYETQYFGPGTRLLVL.

There are a few counts of this clonotype. V gene TRBV7-2 combines with J gene TRBJ2-6; no clear D gene. The V gene lost 5 bases and the J gene lost 0 bases, with 14 bases spanning the gap. The CDR3 is made up of 17 amino acids. Germline CDR1 is SGHTA and CDR2 is FQGNSA. The CDR3 loop reads CASSTQLRRSGANVLTF. CDR3 nucleotides: TGTGCCAGCAGCACCCAACTAAGACGCTCTGGGGCCAACGTCCTGACTTTC.

This clonotype has more than one count but fewer than ten. The rearrangement joins TRBV29-1 to TRBJ2-3; tentatively, D is TRBD2 (7 bases). With 3 bases removed from V and 6 bases from J, the gap between germline ends came to 16 bases. The CDR3 spans 14 residues. Germline V gene lookup returns CDR1 SQVTM and CDR2 ANQGSEA. The CDR3 loop reads CSVEGGSQGDTQYF. CDR3 coding DNA: TGCAGCGTTGAGGGCGGGAGTCAGGGGGATACGCAGTATTTT.

The chain is built from TRBV11-2 and TRBJ2-7, with 7 bases identical to TRBD2. Looked up from germline, CDR1 is SGHAT and CDR2 is FQNNGV. The CDR3 is 15 residues long. The J segment lost 2 bases and the V segment lost 3 bases, leaving 7 bases of the junction unmatched. DNA of the CDR3: TGTGCCAGCAGCTTCGGGCGGGAGAATCCCTACGAGCAGTACTTC. Protein product: CASSFGRENPYEQYF. Based on the CDR3 plus reference TRBV11-2 and TRBJ2-7, the full variable domain is EAGVAQSPRYKIIEKRQSVAFWCNPISGHATLYWYQQILGQGPKLLIQFQNNGVVDDSQLPKDRFSAERLKGVDSTLKIQPAKLEDSAVYLCASSFGRENPYEQYFGPGTRLTVT.

V gene TRBV30 combines with J gene TRBJ1-1; 7 bases align to TRBD1. The CDR3 is made up of 14 amino acids. Trimming took 5 bases from V and 6 from J; bases not matched to a gene: 12. Germline-derived CDR1 and CDR2 are GTSNPN and SVGIG (reference sequence). This chain's CDR3 is CAWLGRTGFAEAFF. The CDR3 region has the DNA TGTGCCTGGCTCGGAAGGACAGGTTTCGCTGAAGCTTTCTTT.

The chain links TRBV28 to TRBJ2-4, with a possible D match to TRBD2 (5 bases). The CDR3 covers 16 residues. Germline lookup yields CDR1 MDHEN and CDR2 SYDVKM. V was shortened by 6 bases and J by 4 bases, with 19 bases between the two germline ends. The CDR3 DNA reads as TGTGCCAGCAGCCCCGGAGGTGAGGATGGGAAAAACATTCAGTACTTC. This sequence encodes CASSPGGEDGKNIQYF. Combining the CDR3 with reference TRBV28 and TRBJ2-4 gives the whole variable domain DVKVTQSSRYLVKRTGEKVFLECVQDMDHENMFWYRQDPGLGLRLIYFSYDVKMKEKGDIPEGYSVSREKKERFSLILESASTNQTSMYLCASSPGGEDGKNIQYFGAGTRLSVL.

This clonotype has just a few counts. The V and J genes are TRBV4-1 and TRBJ2-1; tentatively, D is TRBD2 (6 bases). This CDR3 is built from 18 residues. Germline V gives CDR1 MGHRA, CDR2 YSYEKL. Trimming removed 4 bases at V and 8 bases at J, with 27 bases between. In DNA form, the CDR3 reads TGCGCCAGCAGCCCTACTACACCGGTGGGGTGGGCGGGATATGAGCAGTTCTTC. This translates into CASSPTTPVGWAGYEQFF.

The chain uses TRBV9 and TRBJ2-3, with D tentatively TRBD1 or TRBD2 (5 bases each). Per germline, CDR1 SGDLS and CDR2 YYNGEE. Trimming pared 4 bases from V and 3 bases from J, leaving 12 bases between. The CDR3 consists of 14 residues. The CDR3 spells CASSPRDLTDTQYF. CDR3 DNA: TGTGCCAGCAGCCCCCGGGACCTAACAGATACGCAGTATTTT.